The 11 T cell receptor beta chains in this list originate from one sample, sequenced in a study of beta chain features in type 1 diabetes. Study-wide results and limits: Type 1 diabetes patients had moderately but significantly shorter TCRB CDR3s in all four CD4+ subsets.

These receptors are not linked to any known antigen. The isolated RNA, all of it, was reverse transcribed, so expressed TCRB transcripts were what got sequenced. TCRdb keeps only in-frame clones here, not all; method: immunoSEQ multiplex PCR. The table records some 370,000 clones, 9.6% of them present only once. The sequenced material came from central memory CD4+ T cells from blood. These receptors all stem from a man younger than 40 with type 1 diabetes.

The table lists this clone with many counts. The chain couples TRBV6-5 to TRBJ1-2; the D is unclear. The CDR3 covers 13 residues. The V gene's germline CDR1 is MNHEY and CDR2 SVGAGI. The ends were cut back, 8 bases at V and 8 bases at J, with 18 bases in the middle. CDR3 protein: CASHLAGGRGYTF. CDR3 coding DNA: TGTGCCAGCCACCTCGCAGGAGGACGAGGCTACACCTTC.

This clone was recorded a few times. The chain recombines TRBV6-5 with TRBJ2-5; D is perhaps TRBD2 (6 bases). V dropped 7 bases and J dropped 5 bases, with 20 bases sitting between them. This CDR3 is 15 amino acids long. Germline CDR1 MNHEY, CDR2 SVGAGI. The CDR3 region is CASKSSRDLLETQYF. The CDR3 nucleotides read TGTGCCAGCAAATCGAGCCGGGACTTGCTCGAGACCCAGTACTTC.

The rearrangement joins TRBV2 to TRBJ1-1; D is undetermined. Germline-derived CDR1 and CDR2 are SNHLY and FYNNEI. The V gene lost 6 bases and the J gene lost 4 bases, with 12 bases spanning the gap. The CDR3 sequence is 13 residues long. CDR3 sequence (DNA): TGTGCCAGCAGCCCTAGTGAGGGCACTGAAGCTTTCTTT. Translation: CASSPSEGTEAFF. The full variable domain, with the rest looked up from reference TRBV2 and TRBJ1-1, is EPEVTQTPSHQVTQMGQEVILRCVPISNHLYFYWYRQILGQKVEFLVSFYNNEISEKSEIFDDQFSVERPDGSNFTLKIRSTKLEDSAMYFCASSPSEGTEAFFGQGTRLTVV.

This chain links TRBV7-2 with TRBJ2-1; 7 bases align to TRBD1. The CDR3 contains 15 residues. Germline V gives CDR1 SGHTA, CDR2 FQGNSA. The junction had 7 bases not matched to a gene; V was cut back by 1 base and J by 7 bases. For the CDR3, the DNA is TGTGCCAGCAGCTTAGGACAGGGTTTTTCAAATGAGCAGTTCTTC. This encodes CASSLGQGFSNEQFF.

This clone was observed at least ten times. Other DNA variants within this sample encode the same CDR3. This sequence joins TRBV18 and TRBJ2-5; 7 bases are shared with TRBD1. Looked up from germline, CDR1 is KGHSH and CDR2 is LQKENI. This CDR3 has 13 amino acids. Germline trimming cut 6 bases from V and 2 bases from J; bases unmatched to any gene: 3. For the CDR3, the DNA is TGTGCCAGCTCCAGGGACAGTCAAGAGACCCAGTACTTC. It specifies CASSRDSQETQYF.

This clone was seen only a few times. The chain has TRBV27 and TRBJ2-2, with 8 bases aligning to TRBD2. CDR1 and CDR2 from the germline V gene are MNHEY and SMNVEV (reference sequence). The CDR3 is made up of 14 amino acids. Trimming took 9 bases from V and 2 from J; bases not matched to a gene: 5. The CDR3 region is CASTRGGNTGELFF. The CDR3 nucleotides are TGTGCCAGTACCCGGGGGGGCAACACCGGGGAGCTGTTTTTT.

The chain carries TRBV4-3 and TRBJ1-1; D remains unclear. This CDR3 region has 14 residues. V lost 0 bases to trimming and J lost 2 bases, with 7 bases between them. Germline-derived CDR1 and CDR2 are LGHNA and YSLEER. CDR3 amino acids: CASSQEMGNTEAFF. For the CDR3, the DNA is TGCGCCAGCAGCCAAGAAATGGGAAACACTGAAGCTTTCTTT.

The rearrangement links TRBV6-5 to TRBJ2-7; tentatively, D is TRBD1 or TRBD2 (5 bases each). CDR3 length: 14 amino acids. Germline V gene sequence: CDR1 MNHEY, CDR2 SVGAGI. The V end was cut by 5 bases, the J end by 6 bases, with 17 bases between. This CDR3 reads CASSRRDPVVEQYF. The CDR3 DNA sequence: TGTGCCAGCAGTCGCCGGGACCCAGTAGTCGAGCAGTACTTC.

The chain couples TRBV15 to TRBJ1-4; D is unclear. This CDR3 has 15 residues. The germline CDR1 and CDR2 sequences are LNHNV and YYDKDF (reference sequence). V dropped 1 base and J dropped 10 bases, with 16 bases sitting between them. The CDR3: CATSRGTLVLPKLFF. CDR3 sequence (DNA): TGTGCCACCAGCAGAGGGACCCTCGTACTCCCAAAACTGTTTTTT.

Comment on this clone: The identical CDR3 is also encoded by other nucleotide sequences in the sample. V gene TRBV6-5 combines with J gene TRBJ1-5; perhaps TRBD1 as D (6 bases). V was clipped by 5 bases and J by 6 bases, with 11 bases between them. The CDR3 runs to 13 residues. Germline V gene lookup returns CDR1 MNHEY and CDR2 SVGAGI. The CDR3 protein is CASSLQGFQPQHF. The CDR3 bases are TGTGCCAGCAGTCTACAGGGCTTTCAGCCCCAGCATTTT.

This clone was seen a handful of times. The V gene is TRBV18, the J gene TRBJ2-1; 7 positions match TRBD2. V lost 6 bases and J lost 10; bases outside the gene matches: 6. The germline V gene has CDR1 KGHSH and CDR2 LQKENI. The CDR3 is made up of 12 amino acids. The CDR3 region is CASSREREEQFF. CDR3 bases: TGTGCCAGCTCCCGAGAGCGGGAAGAGCAGTTCTTC. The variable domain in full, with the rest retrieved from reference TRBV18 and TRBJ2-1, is NAGVMQNPRHLVRRRGQEARLRCSPMKGHSHVYWYRQLPEEGLKFMVYLQKENIIDESGMPKERFSAEFPKEGPSILRIQQVVRGDSAAYFCASSREREEQFFGPGTRLTVL.